This T cell receptor beta chain appears in the sequencing data of a study of memory CD4+ T cells and cytomegalovirus serostatus. Profiling relied on immunoSEQ multiplex PCR, and the TCRdb table lists in-frame clones only, not all of them. The sample lists approximately 47,000 clones, around 78% occurring once. Germline CDR1 is LNHDA and CDR2 is SQIVND (reference sequence). V lost 2 bases and J lost 5, with 14 bases in between. The CDR3 length is 15 residues. Single viable CD3+CD4+CD8-CD45RO+ cells were sorted as the memory CD4+ T cells. Donors' CMV status reflects serum IgG against pp150, pp28, p38, p52.

The sample consisted of memory CD4+ T cells from blood. The rearrangement uses TRBV19 and TRBJ2-3, with D maybe TRBD2 (5 bases). The sequence was obtained from an adult in good health and CMV-seronegative. The CDR3 DNA sequence: TGTGCCAGTAGTATAACTGCGGGCGCCGGAGATACGCAGTATTTT. It codes for CASSITAGAGDTQYF. The whole variable domain, remainder taken from reference TRBV19 and TRBJ2-3, is DGGITQSPKYLFRKEGQNVTLSCEQNLNHDAMYWYRQDPGQGLRLIYYSQIVNDFQKGDIAEGYSVSREKKESFPLTVTSAQKNPTAFYLCASSITAGAGDTQYFGPGTRLTVL.